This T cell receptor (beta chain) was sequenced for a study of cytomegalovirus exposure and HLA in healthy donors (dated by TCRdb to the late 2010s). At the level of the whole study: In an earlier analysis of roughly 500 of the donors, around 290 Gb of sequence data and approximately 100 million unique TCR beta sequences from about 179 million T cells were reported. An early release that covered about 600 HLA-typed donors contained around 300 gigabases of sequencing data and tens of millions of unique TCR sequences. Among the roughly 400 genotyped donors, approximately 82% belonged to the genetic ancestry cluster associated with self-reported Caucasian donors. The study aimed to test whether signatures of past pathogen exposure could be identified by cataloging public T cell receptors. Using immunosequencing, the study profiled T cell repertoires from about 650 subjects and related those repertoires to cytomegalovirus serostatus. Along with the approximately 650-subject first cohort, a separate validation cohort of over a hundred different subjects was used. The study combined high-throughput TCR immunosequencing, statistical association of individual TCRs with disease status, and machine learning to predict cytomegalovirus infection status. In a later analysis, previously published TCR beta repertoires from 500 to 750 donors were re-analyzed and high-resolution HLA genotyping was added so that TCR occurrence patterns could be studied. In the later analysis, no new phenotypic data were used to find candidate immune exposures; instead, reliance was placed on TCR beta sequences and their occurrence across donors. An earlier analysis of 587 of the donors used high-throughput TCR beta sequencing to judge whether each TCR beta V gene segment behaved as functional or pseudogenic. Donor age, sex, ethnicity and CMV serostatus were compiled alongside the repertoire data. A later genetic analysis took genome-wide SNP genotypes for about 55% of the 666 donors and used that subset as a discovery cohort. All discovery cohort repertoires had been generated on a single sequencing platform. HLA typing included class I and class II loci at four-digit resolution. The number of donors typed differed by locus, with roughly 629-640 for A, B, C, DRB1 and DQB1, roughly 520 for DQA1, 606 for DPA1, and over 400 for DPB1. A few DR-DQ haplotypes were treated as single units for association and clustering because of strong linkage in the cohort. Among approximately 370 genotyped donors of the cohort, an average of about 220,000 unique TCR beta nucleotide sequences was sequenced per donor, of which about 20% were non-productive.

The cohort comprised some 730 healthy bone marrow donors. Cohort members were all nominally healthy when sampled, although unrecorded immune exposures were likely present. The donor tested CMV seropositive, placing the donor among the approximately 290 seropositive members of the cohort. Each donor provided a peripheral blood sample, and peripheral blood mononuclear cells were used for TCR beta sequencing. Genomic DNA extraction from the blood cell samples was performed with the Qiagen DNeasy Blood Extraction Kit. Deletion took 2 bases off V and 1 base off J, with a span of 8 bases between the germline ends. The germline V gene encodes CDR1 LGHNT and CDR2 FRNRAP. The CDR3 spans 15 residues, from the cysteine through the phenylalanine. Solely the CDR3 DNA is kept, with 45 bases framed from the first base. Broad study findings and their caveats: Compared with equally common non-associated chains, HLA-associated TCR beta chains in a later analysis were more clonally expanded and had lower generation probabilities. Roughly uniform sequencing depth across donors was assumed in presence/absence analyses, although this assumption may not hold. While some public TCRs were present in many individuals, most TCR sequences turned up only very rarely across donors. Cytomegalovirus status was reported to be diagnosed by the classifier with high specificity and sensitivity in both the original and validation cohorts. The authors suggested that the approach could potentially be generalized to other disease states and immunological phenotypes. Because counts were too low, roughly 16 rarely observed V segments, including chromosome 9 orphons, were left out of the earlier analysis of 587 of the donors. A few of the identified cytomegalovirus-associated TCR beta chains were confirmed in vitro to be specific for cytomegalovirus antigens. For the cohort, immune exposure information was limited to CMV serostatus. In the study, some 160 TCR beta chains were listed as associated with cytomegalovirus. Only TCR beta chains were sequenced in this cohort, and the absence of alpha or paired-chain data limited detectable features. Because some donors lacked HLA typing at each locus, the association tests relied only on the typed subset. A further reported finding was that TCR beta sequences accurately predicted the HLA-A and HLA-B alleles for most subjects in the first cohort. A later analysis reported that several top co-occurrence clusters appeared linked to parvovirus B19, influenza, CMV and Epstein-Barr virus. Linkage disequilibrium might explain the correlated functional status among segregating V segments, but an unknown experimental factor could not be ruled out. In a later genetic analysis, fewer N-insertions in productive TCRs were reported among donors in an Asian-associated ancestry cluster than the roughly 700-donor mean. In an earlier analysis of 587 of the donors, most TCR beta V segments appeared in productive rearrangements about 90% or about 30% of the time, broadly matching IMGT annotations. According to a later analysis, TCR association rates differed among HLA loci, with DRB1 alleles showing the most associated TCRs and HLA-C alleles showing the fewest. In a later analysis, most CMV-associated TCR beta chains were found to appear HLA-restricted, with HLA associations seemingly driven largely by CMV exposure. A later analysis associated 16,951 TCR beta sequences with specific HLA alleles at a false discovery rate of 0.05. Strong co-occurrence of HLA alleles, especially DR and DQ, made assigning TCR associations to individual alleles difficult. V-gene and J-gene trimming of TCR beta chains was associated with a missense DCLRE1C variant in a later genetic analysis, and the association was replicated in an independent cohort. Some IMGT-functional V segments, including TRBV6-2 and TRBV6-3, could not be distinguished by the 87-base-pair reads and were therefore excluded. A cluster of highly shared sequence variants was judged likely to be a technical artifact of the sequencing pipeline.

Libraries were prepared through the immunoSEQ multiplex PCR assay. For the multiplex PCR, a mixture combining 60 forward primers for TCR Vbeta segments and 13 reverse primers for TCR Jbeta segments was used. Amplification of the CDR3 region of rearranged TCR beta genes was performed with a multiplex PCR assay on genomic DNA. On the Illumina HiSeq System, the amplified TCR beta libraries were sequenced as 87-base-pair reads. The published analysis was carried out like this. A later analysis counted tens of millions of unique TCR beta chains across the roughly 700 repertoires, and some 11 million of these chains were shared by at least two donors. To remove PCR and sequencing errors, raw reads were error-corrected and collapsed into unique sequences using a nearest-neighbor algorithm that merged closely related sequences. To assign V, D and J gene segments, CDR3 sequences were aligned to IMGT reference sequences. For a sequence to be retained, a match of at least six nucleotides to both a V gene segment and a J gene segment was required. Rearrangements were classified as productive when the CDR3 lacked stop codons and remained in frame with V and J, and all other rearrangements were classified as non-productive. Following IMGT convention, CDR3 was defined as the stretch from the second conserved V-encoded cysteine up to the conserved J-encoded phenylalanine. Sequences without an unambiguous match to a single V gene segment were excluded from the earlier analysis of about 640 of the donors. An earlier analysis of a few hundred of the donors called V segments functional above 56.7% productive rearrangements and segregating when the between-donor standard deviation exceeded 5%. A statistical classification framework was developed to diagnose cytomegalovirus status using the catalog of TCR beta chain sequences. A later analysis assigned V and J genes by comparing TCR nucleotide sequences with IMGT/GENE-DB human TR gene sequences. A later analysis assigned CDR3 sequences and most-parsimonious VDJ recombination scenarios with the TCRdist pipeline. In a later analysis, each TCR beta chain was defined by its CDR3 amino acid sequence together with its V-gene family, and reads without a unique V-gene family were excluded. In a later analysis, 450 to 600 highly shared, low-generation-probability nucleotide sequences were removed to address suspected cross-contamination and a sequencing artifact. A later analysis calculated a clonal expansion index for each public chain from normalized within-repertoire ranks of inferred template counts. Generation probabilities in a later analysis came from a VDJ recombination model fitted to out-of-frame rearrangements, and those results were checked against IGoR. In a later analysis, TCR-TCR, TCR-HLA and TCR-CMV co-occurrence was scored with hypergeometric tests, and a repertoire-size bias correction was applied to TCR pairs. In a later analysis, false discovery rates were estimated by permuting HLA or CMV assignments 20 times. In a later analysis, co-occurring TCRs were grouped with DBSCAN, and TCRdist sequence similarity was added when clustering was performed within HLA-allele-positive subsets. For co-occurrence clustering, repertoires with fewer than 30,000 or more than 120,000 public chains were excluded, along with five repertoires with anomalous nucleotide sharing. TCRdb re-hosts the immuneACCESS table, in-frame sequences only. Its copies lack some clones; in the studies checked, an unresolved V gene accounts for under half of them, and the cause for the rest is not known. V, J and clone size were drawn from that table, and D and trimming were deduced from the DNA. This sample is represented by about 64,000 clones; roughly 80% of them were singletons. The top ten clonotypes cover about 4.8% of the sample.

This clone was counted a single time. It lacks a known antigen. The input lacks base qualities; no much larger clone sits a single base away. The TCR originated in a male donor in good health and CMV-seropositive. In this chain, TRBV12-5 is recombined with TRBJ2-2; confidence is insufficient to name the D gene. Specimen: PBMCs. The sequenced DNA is TGTGCTAGTGGTTTGTCGGCAGGGAACACCGGGGAGCTGTTTTTT. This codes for CASGLSAGNTGELFF.